This TCR beta chain stems from a study of Ad26.COV2.S vaccination and SARS-CoV-2 variants. Turning to the study itself: Enrolled in COV1001, the donor was in the Ad26.COV2.S trial arm, which received the vaccine. The authors gave Ad26.COV2.S intramuscularly, either once or twice 56 days apart. Study-wide points: Substantial breadth was reportedly displayed by spike-specific CD8+ and CD4+ T cell responses after vaccination.

Measured with immunoSEQ multiplex PCR; TCRdb has only the in-frame clones, and not every one. Among around 320,000 clones listed, about 82% were seen once. After removal of 6 bases from V and 4 bases from J, the junction contained 14 bases not matched to a gene. CDR3 length equals 18 residues. The germline gives CDR1 MNHEY, CDR2 SVGEGT. Regarding treatment: over 15 received Ad26.COV2.S at low or high dose, single or two shots; several received placebo; per-sample allocation not given. Material that was analyzed had been drawn on day 63 after the first vaccine or placebo injection. Spike of the Wuhan-strain SARS-CoV-2 was expressed by an Ad26 vector, which formed the vaccine. Regarding this clone: Antigen unknown.

The chain uses TRBV6-2 or TRBV6-3 and TRBJ1-5; 11 bases line up with TRBD1. Sequencing used peripheral blood, obtained in a trial of Ad26.COV2.S vaccine versus placebo. The sequence derives from a person aged 18 to 59 who received the Ad26.COV2.S COVID-19 vaccine or a placebo. CDR3 residues: CASSGLDRGLEWNQPQHF. CDR3 in DNA: TGTGCCAGCAGCGGTCTGGACAGGGGGCTAGAGTGGAATCAGCCCCAGCATTTT.